Sequencing of this T cell receptor beta chain was carried out in a study of monozygotic twins with cystic fibrosis. Study overall: Three micrograms of fragmented DNA underwent approximately 15 PCR cycles for library preparation.

The CDR3 length is 16 residues. Trimming took 0 bases from V and 0 from J, leaving 11 bases between them. Germline V gene lookup returns CDR1 SGHAT and CDR2 FQNNGV. Study-wide results and limits: Shared CDR3 numbers were not associated with age, concordance or severity. The repertoire was suggested to be naive-dominated, clonality median about 0.01. Monozygotic CF twins shared more identical nucleotide clonotypes than unrelated patients.

The data were produced by immunoSEQ multiplex PCR, yet TCRdb's version contains in-frame clones alone and is incomplete. The data show nearly 25,000 clones, less than 95% seen once. As regards this clone: What it recognizes is unknown.

Source material: blood. The source of this sequence is a girl aged 2-15 years with cystic fibrosis. This chain uses TRBV11-2 with TRBJ1-2; TRBD1 might be the D (6 bases). The CDR3 sequence is CASSLDQWDTNYGYTF. The CDR3 DNA reads TGTGCCAGCAGCTTAGATCAGTGGGACACTAACTATGGCTACACCTTC.